This T cell receptor beta chain stems from a study of human T cells and chemical hapten exposure. At the level of the study: Chiefly women, the patients showed alopecia areata, totalis or universalis. Yields of TCR per sample differed, chiefly owing to small differences in pooled library volume.

Study results and caveats: Expanded TCRs showed more large CDR3 clusters than pre-sensitization or healthy control sets. Alopecia affecting every donor means their immune response may not match healthy people's.

The table lists this clonotype with many counts. The antigen remains unidentified. Time point given: pre-sensitization, week 0. Treatment here: therapeutic diphenylcyclopropenone sensitization with weekly scalp DPC. CDR1 and CDR2 (germline): SGHAT, FQNNGV. Deletions cut 4 bases from V and 0 bases from J, with 16 bases between. This CDR3 contains 18 residues. One entry per CDR3 protein results from TCRdb running MiXCR on the RACE reads. The sample yields 380,000 or so distinct CDR3 sequences, over 5% seen once. The gene calls are TRBV11-2 and TRBJ2-6; D might be TRBD2 (6 bases). This specimen was whole blood, taken in connection with sensitization to the hapten diphenylcyclopropenone (DPC). This clonotype was sampled from a woman aged 18-29 years with alopecia areata. Some clones in this sample may be carry-over from other donors' samples. The DNA for the CDR3 is TGTGCCAGCAGCTCCAAGCGGAGGGAGGCCTCTGGGGCCAACGTCCTGACTTTC. As protein: CASSSKRREASGANVLTF. Full variable domain (outside the CDR3, taken from reference TRBV11-2 and TRBJ2-6): EAGVAQSPRYKIIEKRQSVAFWCNPISGHATLYWYQQILGQGPKLLIQFQNNGVVDDSQLPKDRFSAERLKGVDSTLKIQPAKLEDSAVYLCASSSKRREASGANVLTFGAGSRLTVL.